One sample yielded the 27 T cell receptor beta chains listed below, sequenced in a study of technical replicates of blood from several donors. Using immunoSEQ multiplex PCR, the repertoire was profiled, and TCRdb retains in-frame clones only, with some absent. The top ten hold about 0.4% of the sample, which has 55,000 to 75,000 clones, about 90% seen once. The sample taken for sequencing was T cells isolated from PBMCs. These receptors all stem from a human donor in good health.

The J gene is TRBJ2-2, the V gene TRBV19, with 9 bases lining up with TRBD1. The CDR3 contains 15 residues. Germline V CDR1 and CDR2: LNHDA, SQIVND (reference sequence). With V trimmed by 3 bases and J by 7 bases, 6 bases remained unmatched. Here the CDR3 DNA reads TGTGCCAGTAGTATGGTACAGGGGGCGAACGGGGAGCTGTTTTTT. Protein product: CASSMVQGANGELFF.

This chain connects TRBV30 to TRBJ2-1; perhaps TRBD1 as D (5 bases). Germline V gene lookup returns CDR1 GTSNPN and CDR2 SVGIG (reference sequence). The length of the CDR3 is 15 residues. V was clipped by 0 bases and J by 9 bases, with 18 bases between them. The CDR3 loop is CAWSVQYQGLAEQFF. In nucleotides, the CDR3 is TGTGCCTGGAGTGTACAGTACCAGGGCCTGGCTGAGCAGTTCTTC.

J is TRBJ2-7 and V is TRBV15; D may be TRBD2 (5 bases). Trimming removed 6 bases from V and 2 bases from J, with 11 bases in between. Germline V CDR1 and CDR2: LNHNV, YYDKDF (reference sequence). This CDR3 is 13 amino acids long. For the CDR3, the DNA is TGTGCCACCAGGCGGGTCGGTGCCTACGAGCAGTACTTC. The encoded protein is CATRRVGAYEQYF.

The chain carries TRBV7-8 and TRBJ2-3; the match to TRBD2 covers 9 bases. J gave up 2 bases and V 5 bases, and 11 bases lay outside the gene matches. The CDR3 consists of 17 residues. In germline, CDR1 is SGHVS, CDR2 FQNEAQ. The CDR3 reads CASSPALAGSYTDTQYF. The CDR3 DNA follows: TGTGCCAGCAGCCCCGCGCTAGCGGGATCATACACAGATACGCAGTATTTT.

This rearrangement joins TRBV5-1 to TRBJ2-7; TRBD2 matches at 11 bases. Per germline, CDR1 SGHRS and CDR2 YFSETQ. The CDR3 covers 12 residues. With 7 bases clipped from V and 3 bases from J, the junction kept 0 bases outside the gene matches. The DNA for the CDR3 is TGCGCCAGCGGGACTAGCGGCTACGAGCAGTACTTC. This gives the protein CASGTSGYEQYF.

The chain uses TRBV4-2 and TRBJ2-7; D not resolved. This CDR3 spans 13 amino acids. Trimming pared 5 bases from V and 1 base from J, leaving 9 bases between. Germline loops: CDR1 LGHNA, CDR2 YNFKEQ. CDR3 DNA sequence: TGTGCCAGCAGCAAACCGGGTTCCTACGAGCAGTACTTC. This translates into CASSKPGSYEQYF.

The chain is built from TRBV4-2 and TRBJ1-3; no reliable D call. This CDR3 contains 15 residues. The ends were cut back, 5 bases at V and 0 bases at J, with 11 bases in the middle. CDR1 is LGHNA, CDR2 YNFKEQ, per germline. In DNA, the CDR3 is TGTGCCAGCAGCTCAAGCGGGCTCTCTGGAAACACCATATATTTT. It translates to CASSSSGLSGNTIYF.

This clone was detected a few times. The chain links TRBV5-1 to TRBJ1-1; D might be TRBD1 (5 bases). The CDR3 runs to 15 residues. In germline, CDR1 is SGHRS, CDR2 YFSETQ. Trimming took 4 bases from V and 5 from J, leaving 18 bases between them. The CDR3: CASSPFDSLGTEAFF. The CDR3 DNA is TGCGCCAGCAGCCCTTTCGACAGCCTGGGGACTGAAGCTTTCTTT. The full variable domain, completed using reference TRBV5-1 and TRBJ1-1, is KAGVTQTPRYLIKTRGQQVTLSCSPISGHRSVSWYQQTPGQGLQFLFEYFSETQRNKGNFPGRFSGRQFSNSRSEMNVSTLELGDSALYLCASSPFDSLGTEAFFGQGTRLTVV.

The chain couples TRBV7-9 to TRBJ2-1; possible D gene TRBD1, 5 bases. V was clipped by 8 bases and J by 7 bases, with 21 bases between them. The CDR3 is 15 amino acids. Germline CDR1 is SEHNR and CDR2 is FQNEAQ (reference sequence). The CDR3 sequence: CASRKPQGLGNEQFF. In nucleotides, the CDR3 is TGTGCCAGCCGGAAGCCGCAGGGATTGGGGAATGAGCAGTTCTTC.

The rearrangement links TRBV7-3 to TRBJ2-1; no definite D call. There are 13 residues in the CDR3. The V and J ends lost 2 bases and 9 bases respectively, with 11 bases between them. CDR1 and CDR2 (germline): SGHTA, FQGTGA. The DNA of the CDR3 is TGTGCCAGCAGCTTACCGGAGTTGGGTGAGCAGTTCTTC. Protein product: CASSLPELGEQFF.

The chain combines TRBV11-2 with TRBJ2-2; 8 positions agree with TRBD1. The germline gives CDR1 SGHAT, CDR2 FQNNGV. CDR3 length: 14 residues. Unmatched junction bases numbered 9, after V lost 11 bases and J lost 4 bases. The CDR3 loop reads CAGAGQGSTGELFF. CDR3 coding DNA: TGTGCCGGAGCCGGACAGGGTAGCACCGGGGAGCTGTTTTTT.

The genes are TRBV19 and TRBJ1-5; D uncertain. The CDR3 length is 13 residues. With 5 bases removed from V and 2 bases from J, the gap between germline ends came to 7 bases. Germline CDR1 and CDR2: LNHDA and SQIVND (reference sequence). CDR3 protein: CASSPSGNQPQHF. The CDR3 DNA reads as TGTGCCAGTAGTCCCTCGGGCAATCAGCCCCAGCATTTT.

The chain links TRBV28 to TRBJ1-2; tentatively, D is TRBD1 (5 bases). CDR1 is MDHEN, CDR2 SYDVKM, per germline. V lost 7 bases and J lost 4, with 16 bases in between. The CDR3 contains 14 residues. CDR3 sequence reads: CASTSPGTVYGYTF. For the CDR3, the DNA is TGTGCCAGCACTTCCCCCGGGACTGTCTATGGCTACACCTTC.

The chain carries TRBV9 and TRBJ2-2, with 14 bases fitting TRBD2. Germline V CDR1 and CDR2: SGDLS, YYNGEE. The ends lost 2 bases at V and 5 bases at J; junction bases unmatched: 8. The CDR3 contains 18 residues. The CDR3 sequence is CASSVAGLAGAGTGELFF. In DNA form, the CDR3 reads TGTGCCAGCAGCGTTGCGGGACTAGCGGGAGCTGGTACCGGGGAGCTGTTTTTT.

The rearrangement joins TRBV18 to TRBJ1-4, with D possibly TRBD1 on 6 matching bases. Deletions cut 5 bases from V and 5 bases from J, with 6 bases between. There are 12 residues in the CDR3. Germline CDR1 KGHSH, CDR2 LQKENI. The chain's CDR3 is CASSGQNEKLFF. Here the CDR3 DNA reads TGTGCCAGCTCAGGACAGAATGAAAAACTGTTTTTT.

The V and J genes are TRBV7-9 and TRBJ2-1; 8 bases map to TRBD2. Germline-derived CDR1 and CDR2 are SEHNR and FQNEAQ (reference sequence). Losses at the gene ends were 2 bases for V and 2 bases for J; bases not matched to a gene: 5. The CDR3 runs to 16 residues. The CDR3 region has the DNA TGTGCCAGCAGCTTATATCCGGGAGGGCCCTACAATGAGCAGTTCTTC. This encodes CASSLYPGGPYNEQFF.

The chain has TRBV7-9 and TRBJ2-1, with 12 bases aligning to TRBD2. V shed 5 bases, J shed 3 bases, and the junction held 8 bases outside the gene matches. The CDR3 runs to 17 residues. The V gene's germline CDR1 is SEHNR and CDR2 FQNEAQ (reference sequence). This chain's CDR3 is CASSGYGLAGFYNEQFF. CDR3 nucleotide sequence: TGTGCCAGCAGCGGATACGGACTAGCGGGGTTCTACAATGAGCAGTTCTTC.

The rearrangement joins TRBV7-9 to TRBJ2-7, with D perhaps matching TRBD2 (5 bases). The CDR3 covers 13 residues. V dropped 10 bases and J dropped 4 bases, with 17 bases sitting between them. Germline-derived CDR1 and CDR2 are SEHNR and FQNEAQ (reference sequence). This chain's CDR3 is CAMDRGGSYEQYF. For the CDR3, the DNA is TGTGCCATGGACCGAGGTGGGAGTTACGAGCAGTACTTC.

The chain combines TRBV28 with TRBJ1-1; a weak D match, TRBD1 (5 bases). The CDR3 has 11 amino acids. CDR1 is MDHEN, CDR2 SYDVKM, per germline. With 7 bases removed from V and 11 bases from J, the gap between germline ends came to 14 bases. In nucleotides, the CDR3 is TGTGCCAGCAAGGCGGGGGGAGGGGCTTTCTTT. It is translated as CASKAGGGAFF.

The rearrangement joins TRBV4-2 to TRBJ2-3; TRBD2 is a possible D gene (5 bases). V lost 2 bases, J lost 2 bases, and 11 bases lay in between. Germline lookup yields CDR1 LGHNA and CDR2 YNFKEQ. The CDR3 has 15 amino acids. The CDR3 DNA reads TGTGCCAGCAGCCAATATGGGAGCGACACAGATACGCAGTATTTT. Its protein is CASSQYGSDTDTQYF.

The V gene is TRBV10-3, the J gene TRBJ2-7, with 8 bases that match TRBD2. The CDR3 is made up of 15 amino acids. V lost 3 bases, J lost 3 bases, and 7 bases stayed unmatched. Germline V CDR1 and CDR2: ENHRY, SYGVKD. The CDR3, as DNA: TGTGCCATCAGTGAAGGGACTAGTTCCGACTACGAGCAGTACTTC. It encodes CAISEGTSSDYEQYF.

CDR3 amino acids: CASRQGADGAFF. The CDR3 coding sequence is TGTGCCAGCAGGCAGGGGGCGGACGGAGCTTTCTTT. The J gene is TRBJ1-1, the V gene TRBV25-1, with TRBD1 identical over 8 bases. J lost 10 bases, V lost 6 bases, and 7 bases had no gene match. The CDR3 contains 12 residues. Germline CDR1 reads MGHDK; CDR2 reads SYGVNS. The whole variable domain, remainder taken from reference TRBV25-1 and TRBJ1-1, is EADIYQTPRYLVIGTGKKITLECSQTMGHDKMYWYQQDPGMELHLIHYSYGVNSTEKGDLSSESTVSRIRTEHFPLTLESARPSHTSQYLCASRQGADGAFFGQGTRLTVV.

V is TRBV7-2 and J is TRBJ2-3, with 7 bases identical to TRBD2. Germline CDR1 SGHTA, CDR2 FQGNSA. V shed 1 base and J 4 bases; nucleotides not matched to a gene: 5. The CDR3 extends over 15 amino acids. The CDR3 coding sequence is TGTGCCAGCAGCTTAGGGGGAGGGCCGTCAGATACGCAGTATTTT. It encodes CASSLGGGPSDTQYF. Complete variable domain (other parts from reference TRBV7-2 and TRBJ2-3): GAGVSQSPSNKVTEKGKDVELRCDPISGHTALYWYRQSLGQGLEFLIYFQGNSAPDKSGLPSDRFSAERTGGSVSTLTIQRTQQEDSAVYLCASSLGGGPSDTQYFGPGTRLTVL.

The chain combines TRBV5-1 with TRBJ1-1; 9 bases map to TRBD1. CDR3 length: 14 residues. Per the germline V gene, CDR1 is SGHRS and CDR2 is YFSETQ. V gave up 4 bases and J gave up 1 base; unmatched junction bases: 2. The CDR3 bases are TGCGCCAGCAGCCCGGGACAGGGGAACACTGAAGCTTTCTTT. Translation gives CASSPGQGNTEAFF.

The rearrangement links TRBV6-1 to TRBJ2-1; 7 positions agree with TRBD1. The V gene end was trimmed by 3 bases and the J gene end by 3 bases; junction bases not matched to a gene: 5. Germline CDR1 is MNHNS and CDR2 is SASEGT. The CDR3 is 15 amino acids. The CDR3 DNA follows: TGTGCCAGCAGTGAGTTTTCAGGGGGCTACAATGAGCAGTTCTTC. Translation gives CASSEFSGGYNEQFF.

The gene calls are TRBV7-2 and TRBJ2-5; TRBD1 aligns across 8 bases. The CDR3 totals 16 residues. The trim removed 2 bases at V and 2 bases at J, leaving 7 bases unmatched. From germline, CDR1 is SGHTA and CDR2 FQGNSA. The chain's CDR3 is CASSLNAQGVQETQYF. CDR3 nucleotides: TGTGCCAGCAGCTTAAACGCACAGGGGGTTCAAGAGACCCAGTACTTC.

Only one count was recorded for this clone. The rearrangement joins TRBV5-1 to TRBJ1-1; D is unclear. Trimming left V 2 bases short and J 5 bases short, with 10 bases between. From germline, CDR1 is SGHRS and CDR2 YFSETQ. The CDR3 extends over 13 amino acids. CDR3 coding DNA: TGCGCCAGCAGCTTATCGGGATATACTGAAGCTTTCTTT. It codes for CASSLSGYTEAFF.